This T cell receptor beta chain was obtained from a study of cytomegalovirus exposure and HLA in healthy donors. The study's findings and limits: TCR beta V- and J-gene trimming, according to a later analysis, was linked to a missense DCLRE1C variant.

PCR involved 60 Vbeta and 13 Jbeta primers. Libraries were prepared by immunoSEQ multiplex PCR; TCRdb keeps only in-frame clonotypes and omits some of them. Of roughly 200,000 clones listed, 70% to 85% are singletons. V was pared by 1 base and J by 2 bases, with 7 bases of the junction left unmatched. Germline CDR1 and CDR2: SGDLS and YYNGEE. The CDR3 extends over 16 amino acids. Regarding this clone: The antigen is unknown.

This TCR was sampled from a woman aged 40 to 49 in good health and CMV-seronegative. Sequencing was performed on PBMCs. This chain connects TRBV9 to TRBJ2-3, with 7 bases aligning to TRBD1. CDR3 loop: CASSVFNRGPTDTQYF. CDR3 bases: TGTGCCAGCAGCGTATTCAACAGGGGACCCACAGATACGCAGTATTTT. The entire variable domain, with the rest obtained from reference TRBV9 and TRBJ2-3, is as follows: DSGVTQTPKHLITATGQRVTLRCSPRSGDLSVYWYQQSLDQGLQFLIQYYNGEERAKGNILERFSAQQFPDLHSELNLSSLELGDSALYFCASSVFNRGPTDTQYFGPGTRLTVL.